The rows below give T cell receptor beta chains drawn from one sample of a study of blood T cell repertoires in COVID-19. Clones were read by immunoSEQ multiplex PCR, and TCRdb kept only the in-frame ones, dropping some. Among 300,000 to 350,000 clones, about 93% were seen once, and the ten largest hold nearly 7%. The source material was peripheral blood. Receptors were obtained from a woman aged 30 to 39 with COVID-19, enrolled during active disease. The CDR3 runs from the conserved cysteine through the conserved F or W. Each record gives: clone size, V gene, J gene, D gene, CDR3 DNA, CDR3 protein. The D gene is left open where the match is weak. Not every row has a clone size; where given, it reads once, few, many or a size class.

clone_size: once; v_call: TRBV27; j_call: TRBJ1-1; d_call: NA; cdr3_nt: TGTGCCAGCAGTAATGGCAGATTGAACACTGAAGCTTTCTTT; cdr3_aa: CASSNGRLNTEAFF
clone_size: NA; v_call: TRBV30; j_call: TRBJ2-3; d_call: TRBD1; cdr3_nt: TGTGCCTGGAGTGGGACAGGGGGCACAGATACGCAGTATTTT; cdr3_aa: CAWSGTGGTDTQYF
clone_size: once; v_call: TRBV25-1; j_call: TRBJ2-1; d_call: TRBD2; cdr3_nt: TGTGCCAGCAGTGAGGGGACTAGCGGGAGTGGTAATGAGCAGTTCTTC; cdr3_aa: CASSEGTSGSGNEQFF
clone_size: once; v_call: TRBV3-1/TRBV3-2; j_call: TRBJ1-2; d_call: NA; cdr3_nt: TGTGCCAGCAGCCAAGATACTTGGGGCGGGGATGGCTACACCTTC; cdr3_aa: CASSQDTWGGDGYTF
clone_size: NA; v_call: TRBV28; j_call: TRBJ1-5; d_call: NA; cdr3_nt: TGTGCCAGCAGTTTGACAGGATGGAGTCAGCCCCAGCATTTT; cdr3_aa: CASSLTGWSQPQHF
clone_size: NA; v_call: TRBV5-8; j_call: TRBJ1-5; d_call: NA; cdr3_nt: TGTGCCAGCAGCGTGGGACTCGGCAATCAGCCCCAGCATTTT; cdr3_aa: CASSVGLGNQPQHF
clone_size: NA; v_call: TRBV6-5; j_call: TRBJ2-3; d_call: TRBD1; cdr3_nt: TGTGCCAGCAGTTACTCAGGGGGCGCGGGAGATACGCAGTATTTT; cdr3_aa: CASSYSGGAGDTQYF
clone_size: NA; v_call: TRBV6-6; j_call: TRBJ1-1; d_call: TRBD1; cdr3_nt: TGTGCCAGCAGGGGGACAGGGGAGAGGGCTTTCTTT; cdr3_aa: CASRGTGERAFF
clone_size: NA; v_call: TRBV28; j_call: TRBJ2-7; d_call: TRBD2; cdr3_nt: TGTGCCAGCAGTTTACAGGGACTATCTTACTACGAGCAGTACTTC; cdr3_aa: CASSLQGLSYYEQYF
clone_size: NA; v_call: TRBV5-6; j_call: TRBJ1-2; d_call: NA; cdr3_nt: TGTGCCAGCAGCTTTTTGGCGGCTTTCTATGGCTACACCTTC; cdr3_aa: CASSFLAAFYGYTF
clone_size: once; v_call: TRBV6-5; j_call: TRBJ1-5; d_call: NA; cdr3_nt: TGTGCCAGCAGACCGGGGGATTTCGGGAGCCAGCATTTT; cdr3_aa: CASRPGDFGSQHF
clone_size: NA; v_call: TRBV19; j_call: TRBJ2-7; d_call: TRBD2; cdr3_nt: TGTGCCAGTAGTATTGAAATAGCGGGAACCTACGAGCAGTACTTC; cdr3_aa: CASSIEIAGTYEQYF
clone_size: NA; v_call: TRBV15; j_call: TRBJ1-2; d_call: NA; cdr3_nt: TGTGCCACCAGCAGAGATTGGCGGAGCGGGTATGGCTACACCTTC; cdr3_aa: CATSRDWRSGYGYTF
clone_size: NA; v_call: TRBV19; j_call: TRBJ1-1; d_call: TRBD1; cdr3_nt: TGTGCCAGTACCGAGACAGGGGGCAATAGGGAAGCTTTCTTT; cdr3_aa: CASTETGGNREAFF
clone_size: NA; v_call: TRBV5-6; j_call: TRBJ1-1; d_call: TRBD1; cdr3_nt: TGTGCCAGCAGCTTGCCGCAGGGGGTGCACACTGAAGCTTTCTTT; cdr3_aa: CASSLPQGVHTEAFF
clone_size: NA; v_call: TRBV28; j_call: TRBJ2-7; d_call: TRBD2; cdr3_nt: TGTGCCATCGGGCGCGGGAGGGCCTACGAGCAGTACTTC; cdr3_aa: CAIGRGRAYEQYF
clone_size: NA; v_call: TRBV7-6; j_call: TRBJ2-7; d_call: TRBD1; cdr3_nt: TGTGCCAGCAGCTTAGGTAGGGGGCGAACCGCCTACGAGCAGTACTTC; cdr3_aa: CASSLGRGRTAYEQYF
clone_size: NA; v_call: TRBV1; j_call: TRBJ1-5; d_call: NA; cdr3_nt: TGCACCAGCAGCTACCGGGACAGGGTAACAGGCAATCAGCCCCAGCATTTT; cdr3_aa: CTSSYRDRVTGNQPQHF
clone_size: NA; v_call: TRBV19; j_call: TRBJ2-1; d_call: TRBD1; cdr3_nt: TGTGCCAGTAGTATCGGAGTGGACAGGGTGGTAGAGCAGTTCTTC; cdr3_aa: CASSIGVDRVVEQFF
clone_size: NA; v_call: TRBV3-1/TRBV3-2; j_call: TRBJ2-7; d_call: NA; cdr3_nt: TGTGCCAGCAGATATTACGAGCAGTACTTC; cdr3_aa: CASRYYEQYF
clone_size: NA; v_call: TRBV18; j_call: TRBJ1-1; d_call: NA; cdr3_nt: TGTGCCAGCTCACCCGGTGGAGCGAACACTGAAGCTTTCTTT; cdr3_aa: CASSPGGANTEAFF
clone_size: NA; v_call: TRBV7-2; j_call: TRBJ2-7; d_call: NA; cdr3_nt: TGTGCCAGCAGCAGCGAGGGAATAAAGGGTTACGAGCAGTACTTC; cdr3_aa: CASSSEGIKGYEQYF
clone_size: NA; v_call: TRBV7-2; j_call: TRBJ2-7; d_call: NA; cdr3_nt: TGTGCCAGCAGCTTAGACGGGAGCCCTACTTACGAGCAGTACTTC; cdr3_aa: CASSLDGSPTYEQYF
clone_size: NA; v_call: TRBV5-1; j_call: TRBJ1-5; d_call: TRBD1; cdr3_nt: TGCGCCAGCAGCACGGGACAGAATAGCAATCAGCCCCAGCATTTT; cdr3_aa: CASSTGQNSNQPQHF
clone_size: NA; v_call: TRBV9; j_call: TRBJ1-1; d_call: NA; cdr3_nt: TGTGCCAGCAGCGTAGTTGAGTTGAACACTGAAGCTTTCTTT; cdr3_aa: CASSVVELNTEAFF